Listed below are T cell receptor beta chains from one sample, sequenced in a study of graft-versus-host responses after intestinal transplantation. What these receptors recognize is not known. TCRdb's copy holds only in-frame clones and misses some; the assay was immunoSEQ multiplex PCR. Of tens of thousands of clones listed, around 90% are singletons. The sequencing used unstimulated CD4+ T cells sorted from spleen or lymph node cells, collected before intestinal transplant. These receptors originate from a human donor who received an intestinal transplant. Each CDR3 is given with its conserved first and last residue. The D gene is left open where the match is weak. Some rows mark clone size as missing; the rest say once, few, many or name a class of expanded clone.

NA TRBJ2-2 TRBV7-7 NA CASSPTVGPNTGELFF TGTGCCAGCAGCCCCACGGTGGGCCCGAACACCGGGGAGCTGTTTTTT
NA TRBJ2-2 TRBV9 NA CASSVELAPGELFF TGTGCCAGCAGCGTAGAGCTAGCTCCCGGGGAGCTGTTTTTT
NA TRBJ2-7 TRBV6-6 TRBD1 CASSVGQGIYEQYF TGTGCCAGCAGTGTGGGACAGGGGATTTACGAGCAGTACTTC
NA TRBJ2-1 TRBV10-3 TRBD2 CAISSGSTYNEQFF TGTGCCATCAGTAGCGGGAGCACCTACAATGAGCAGTTCTTC
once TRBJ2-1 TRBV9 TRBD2 CASSVRLAGSYNEQFF TGTGCCAGCAGCGTGCGGCTAGCGGGCTCCTACAATGAGCAGTTCTTC
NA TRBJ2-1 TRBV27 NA CASSFLSYNEQFF TGTGCCAGCAGTTTCCTGTCCTACAATGAGCAGTTCTTC
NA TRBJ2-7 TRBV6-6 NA CASSYGGRNEQYF TGTGCCAGCAGTTACGGGGGGAGGAACGAGCAGTACTTC
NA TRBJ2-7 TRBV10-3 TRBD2 CAISELLRTSGLSYEQYF TGTGCCATCAGTGAGCTACTCCGGACTAGCGGACTCTCCTACGAGCAGTACTTC
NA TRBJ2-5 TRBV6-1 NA CASSEDRVRETQYF TGTGCCAGCAGTGAAGACAGGGTGAGAGAGACCCAGTACTTC
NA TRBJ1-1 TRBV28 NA CASSSPAQGGDTEAFF TGTGCCAGCAGTTCCCCAGCACAGGGAGGAGACACTGAAGCTTTCTTT
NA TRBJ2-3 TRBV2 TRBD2 CASSDFREKTSGGSSSTDTQYF TGTGCCAGCAGTGACTTCAGGGAAAAGACTAGCGGGGGTTCGTCTAGCACAGATACGCAGTATTTT
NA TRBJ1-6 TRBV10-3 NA CAISRQAINSPLHF TGTGCCATCAGTCGACAGGCCATCAATTCACCCCTCCACTTT
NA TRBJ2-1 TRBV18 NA CASSPRDLPYNEQFF TGTGCCAGCTCTCCCCGGGATTTACCGTACAATGAGCAGTTCTTC
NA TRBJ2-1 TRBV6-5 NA CASSVHYEQFF TGTGCCAGCAGCGTGCACTATGAGCAGTTCTTC
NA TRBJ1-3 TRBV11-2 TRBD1 CASSLGSGGRNTIYF TGTGCCAGCAGCTTAGGGTCAGGGGGCCGAAACACCATATATTTT
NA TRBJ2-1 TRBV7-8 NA CASSLEGLVRWDEQFF TGTGCCAGCAGCTTAGAGGGGTTGGTTCGGTGGGATGAGCAGTTCTTC
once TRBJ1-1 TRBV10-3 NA CAISESKASDTEAFF TGTGCCATCAGTGAGTCGAAGGCCTCCGACACTGAAGCTTTCTTT
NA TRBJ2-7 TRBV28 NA CASSRAATYEQYF TGTGCCAGCAGTAGGGCAGCAACCTACGAGCAGTACTTC
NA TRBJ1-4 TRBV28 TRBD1 CASREYRGISEKLFF TGTGCCAGCAGGGAATACAGGGGGATTAGTGAAAAACTGTTTTTT
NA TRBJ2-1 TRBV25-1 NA CASTPRLGPSSYNEQFF TGTGCCAGCACCCCCCGGCTGGGTCCAAGCTCCTACAATGAGCAGTTCTTC
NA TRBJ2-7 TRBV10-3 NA CAISESWVRDDEQYF TGTGCCATCAGTGAGTCTTGGGTACGGGACGACGAGCAGTACTTC
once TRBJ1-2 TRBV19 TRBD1 CASRQTTGGIYGYTF TGTGCCAGTAGGCAAACGACAGGGGGTATCTATGGCTACACCTTC
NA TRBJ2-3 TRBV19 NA CASSIGGGRGGATQYF TGTGCCAGTAGTATAGGAGGGGGGAGGGGCGGAGCGACGCAGTATTTT
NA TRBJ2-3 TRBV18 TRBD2 CASSPGAGGPDTQYF TGTGCCAGCTCACCAGGAGCGGGAGGGCCAGATACGCAGTATTTT
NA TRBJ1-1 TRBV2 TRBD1 CASRTGYPTEAFF TGTGCCAGCCGGACAGGGTACCCCACTGAAGCTTTCTTT
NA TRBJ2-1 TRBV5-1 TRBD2 CASSLVLAGGVNEQFF TGCGCCAGCAGCTTGGTCCTAGCGGGAGGGGTGAATGAGCAGTTCTTC
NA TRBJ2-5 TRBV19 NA CASSLWPNQETQYF TGTGCCAGTAGTCTTTGGCCCAACCAAGAGACCCAGTACTTC
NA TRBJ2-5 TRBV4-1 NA CASSQDRRELGADWETQYF TGCGCCAGCAGCCAAGATAGGAGGGAACTGGGGGCGGATTGGGAGACCCAGTACTTC
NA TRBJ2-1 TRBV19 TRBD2 CASSIASGLAGGVGEQFF TGTGCCAGTAGTATAGCCTCGGGGCTAGCGGGAGGAGTAGGTGAGCAGTTCTTC
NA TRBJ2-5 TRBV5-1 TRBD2 CASSISGRAGETQYF TGCGCCAGCAGCATTAGCGGGAGGGCCGGGGAGACCCAGTACTTC
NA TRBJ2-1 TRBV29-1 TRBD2 CSVGRTGTRDDEQFF TGCAGCGTTGGGAGGACCGGGACTAGGGATGATGAGCAGTTCTTC
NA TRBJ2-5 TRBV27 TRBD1 CASSGYRGLQETQYF TGTGCCAGCAGTGGGTACAGGGGCCTCCAAGAGACCCAGTACTTC